This TCR beta chain stems from a study of CD8 T cells in Susac syndrome. Reverse transcription of 0.5 to 1 ug RNA was performed with random hexamers. The immunoSEQ assay covered 54 Vbeta and 13 Jbeta segments for CDR3. One entry per CDR3 protein results from TCRdb running MiXCR on the immunoSEQ multiplex PCR reads. The table has fewer than 200,000 distinct CDR3 sequences, roughly 95% seen once. It was negative isolation that provided the CD8+ and CD4+ T cells, whereas TEMRA cells were enriched by FACS. Sequenced input: CD8+ T cells from PBMCs. The sequence derives from a human donor with multiple sclerosis.

The CDR3 DNA follows: TGCAGTGCTGACGCGCCATTGAAACTAGCGGGGGGTTACAATGAGCAGTTCTTC. Translation: CSADAPLKLAGGYNEQFF. The chain combines TRBV20-1 with TRBJ2-1; 12 bases are shared with TRBD2. The ends lost 5 bases at V and 4 bases at J; junction bases unmatched: 15. The CDR3 extends over 18 amino acids. Germline-derived CDR1 and CDR2 are DFQATT and SNEGSKA (reference sequence).